These 8 T cell receptor beta chains share one sample of origin, sequenced in a study of T-cell memory formation after mild COVID-19. Using its own MiXCR run on the 5' RACE reads, TCRdb lists one record per CDR3 protein. Of about 180,000 distinct CDR3 sequences in the sample, 16% were seen once. Sequences were obtained from PBMCs or a T cell subset sorted from them (not recorded which). The source of these receptors is an adult woman who had mild COVID-19 (a few samples of this study predate the infection). Cell type and time point are not known.

This clonotype was seen only a few times. The V and J genes are TRBV6-6 and TRBJ2-7, with 7 bases lining up with TRBD1. Germline CDR1 is MNHNY and CDR2 is SVGAGI (reference sequence). The V gene end was trimmed by 2 bases and the J gene end by 4 bases; junction bases not matched to a gene: 8. The CDR3 sequence is 15 residues long. This CDR3 reads CASSYPGQTGYEQYF. The DNA for the CDR3 is TGTGCCAGCAGTTACCCGGGACAGACCGGTTACGAGCAGTACTTC.

CDR3 sequence reads: CSAIDSGSPPYEQYF. In nucleotides, the CDR3 is TGCAGTGCTATAGATAGCGGGAGTCCCCCCTACGAGCAGTACTTC. This sequence joins TRBV20-1 and TRBJ2-7; 9 positions match TRBD2. The V gene's germline CDR1 is DFQATT and CDR2 SNEGSKA (reference sequence). Trimming took 4 bases from V and 2 from J; bases not matched to a gene: 9. The CDR3 is made up of 15 amino acids.

The V and J genes are TRBV4-2 and TRBJ2-1; D not certain. Between the trimmed V and J ends, which lost 0 bases and 7 bases, there was a span of 19 bases. CDR3 length: 17 residues. Germline V gene sequence: CDR1 LGHNA, CDR2 YNFKEQ. CDR3 sequence (DNA): TGTGCCAGCAGCCAAGAGACCCGGTGGCTTGTAGGTAATGAGCAGTTCTTC. Translating gives CASSQETRWLVGNEQFF.

This clonotype was counted between two and nine times. The CDR3 DNA reads as TGCGCCAGCAGCCAAGAGACAGGGGGGAATTCACCCCTCCACTTT. It yields the protein CASSQETGGNSPLHF. This chain connects TRBV4-3 to TRBJ1-6; 9 nucleotides agree with TRBD1. Looked up from germline, CDR1 is LGHNA and CDR2 is YSLEER. CDR3 length: 15 residues. J lost 7 bases, V lost 0 bases, and 1 base had no gene match.

This clonotype showed up just a few times. The V call is TRBV11-3, the J call TRBJ2-1; 12 nucleotides line up with TRBD2. J lost 5 bases, V lost 3 bases, and 5 bases had no gene match. Per the germline V gene, CDR1 is SGHNT and CDR2 is YENEEA. The CDR3 is 16 residues long. In nucleotides, the CDR3 is TGTGCCAGCAGCTTGGAAGGGACTAGCGGGCACAATGAGCAGTTCTTC. Amino acids: CASSLEGTSGHNEQFF.

This CDR3 reads CASSQTPVGGSSYEQYF. The CDR3 DNA is TGCGCCAGCAGCCAAACCCCCGTGGGGGGTAGCTCCTACGAGCAGTACTTC. The chain uses TRBV4-3 and TRBJ2-7; possible D gene TRBD2, 6 bases. V dropped 2 bases and J dropped 0 bases, with 17 bases sitting between them. This CDR3 region has 17 residues. Germline lookup yields CDR1 LGHNA and CDR2 YSLEER.

The CDR3 protein is CASSAGSGRDYEQYF. In DNA form, the CDR3 reads TGTGCCAGCAGCGCAGGGAGCGGGAGGGACTACGAGCAGTACTTC. The chain uses TRBV7-2 and TRBJ2-7, with 10 positions matching TRBD2. Trimming took 5 bases from V and 3 from J; bases not matched to a gene: 7. Germline CDR1 reads SGHTA; CDR2 reads FQGNSA. CDR3 length: 15 residues.

This clonotype was seen many times. The V gene is TRBV5-4, the J gene TRBJ2-1; the match to TRBD1 covers 7 bases. Germline V gene data show CDR1 as SGHNT and CDR2 as YYREEE (reference sequence). This CDR3 contains 15 residues. V gave up 4 bases and J gave up 0 bases; unmatched junction bases: 4. CDR3 in amino acids: CASSEDRFSYNEQFF. The DNA of the CDR3 is TGTGCCAGCAGCGAGGACAGGTTCTCCTACAATGAGCAGTTCTTC.